The clone carrying this T cell receptor (beta chain) was counted a few times. What it binds is not known. Sorting that relied on CD45RO/CCR7/CD25/CD127/CD95/CD27 yielded CD4+ naive, central memory, regulatory and stem cell-like memory cells. The sample is drawn from a study of beta chain features in type 1 diabetes. Study observations and caveats: Significant though moderate, a shortening of TCRB CDR3s appeared in all four CD4+ subsets of Type 1 diabetes patients.

Isolated RNA was reverse transcribed in full, so expressed TCRB transcripts were sequenced. Clones were read by immunoSEQ multiplex PCR, and TCRdb kept only the in-frame ones, dropping some. The repertoire holds fewer than 400,000 clones, roughly a tenth seen once, with roughly 1% in the top ten. This CDR3 has 15 residues. Looked up from germline, CDR1 is MNHEY and CDR2 is SVGAGI. V was pared by 6 bases and J by 4 bases, with 17 bases between. J is TRBJ2-3 and V is TRBV6-5; a weak D match, TRBD1 (5 bases). Specimen: central memory CD4+ T cells from blood. The receptor comes from a man aged 30 to 39 with type 1 diabetes. The CDR3 sequence is CASRSTGYFADTQYF. The CDR3 DNA sequence: TGTGCCAGCAGATCTACAGGATACTTCGCAGATACGCAGTATTTT.